Detailed here is one TCR beta chain. In the authors' methods: Estimation of nucleated cell counts relied on the amplification of reference gene primers. Profiled with immunoSEQ multiplex PCR; TCRdb holds only in-frame clones, not every one. V, J and clone size are taken as reported in that table, and D and trimming were inferred from the DNA itself. The sample consists of more than 300,000 clones, approximately 87% of them appearing once. The source of the sample is a study of blood T cell repertoires in COVID-19. Study-level information: The samples span acute and convalescent COVID-19 from the United States, Italy and Spain. In each case, the material was cDNA or gDNA derived from T cells, B-cell-depleted T cells, or PBMCs.

CDR1 and CDR2 (germline): SGHTA, FQGNSA. The CDR3 consists of 14 residues. The ends were cut back, 5 bases at V and 4 bases at J, with 15 bases in the middle. Those enrolled in Seattle joined during active infection and were followed longitudinally afterward. Source material: peripheral blood. The V and J genes are TRBV7-2 and TRBJ2-7; TRBD2 is a possible D gene (6 bases). This sequence was found in a young woman with COVID-19, enrolled during active disease. This CDR3 reads CASSPREFYYEQYF. CDR3 coding DNA: TGTGCCAGCAGCCCACGGGAGTTTTATTACGAGCAGTACTTC. The whole variable domain, remainder taken from reference TRBV7-2 and TRBJ2-7, is GAGVSQSPSNKVTEKGKDVELRCDPISGHTALYWYRQSLGQGLEFLIYFQGNSAPDKSGLPSDRFSAERTGGSVSTLTIQRTQQEDSAVYLCASSPREFYYEQYFGPGTRLTVT.